The 2 T cell receptor beta chains below all came from one sample that was sequenced in a study of blood T cell repertoires in COVID-19. Sequencing was performed with immunoSEQ multiplex PCR; in TCRdb, only in-frame clones are kept and a portion is missing. The sample shows 200,000 to 250,000 clones, about 88% of them seen only once. The sample comprised peripheral blood. The origin of the receptors is a woman in her forties with acute or convalescent COVID-19.

CDR3 nucleotides: TGTGCCAGCAGCTTCGAGGGGGGGGTCCGAGCTTTCTTT. Translation: CASSFEGGVRAFF. The chain employs TRBV11-2 and TRBJ1-1; a weak D match, TRBD1 (6 bases). The CDR3 has 13 residues. V was pared by 3 bases and J by 10 bases, with 15 bases between. Germline CDR1 and CDR2: SGHAT and FQNNGV. Using reference TRBV11-2 and TRBJ1-1 for the parts outside the CDR3, the full variable domain is EAGVAQSPRYKIIEKRQSVAFWCNPISGHATLYWYQQILGQGPKLLIQFQNNGVVDDSQLPKDRFSAERLKGVDSTLKIQPAKLEDSAVYLCASSFEGGVRAFFGQGTRLTVV.

The chain recombines TRBV4-1 with TRBJ2-3; a possible D gene is TRBD1 (6 bases). CDR1 and CDR2 (germline): MGHRA, YSYEKL. CDR3 length: 16 residues. V was trimmed by 4 bases and J by 4 bases, leaving 18 bases between them. The CDR3 protein is CASSRVQGEGADTQYF. Written as DNA, the CDR3 is TGCGCCAGCAGCCGTGTTCAGGGAGAGGGGGCAGATACGCAGTATTTT.